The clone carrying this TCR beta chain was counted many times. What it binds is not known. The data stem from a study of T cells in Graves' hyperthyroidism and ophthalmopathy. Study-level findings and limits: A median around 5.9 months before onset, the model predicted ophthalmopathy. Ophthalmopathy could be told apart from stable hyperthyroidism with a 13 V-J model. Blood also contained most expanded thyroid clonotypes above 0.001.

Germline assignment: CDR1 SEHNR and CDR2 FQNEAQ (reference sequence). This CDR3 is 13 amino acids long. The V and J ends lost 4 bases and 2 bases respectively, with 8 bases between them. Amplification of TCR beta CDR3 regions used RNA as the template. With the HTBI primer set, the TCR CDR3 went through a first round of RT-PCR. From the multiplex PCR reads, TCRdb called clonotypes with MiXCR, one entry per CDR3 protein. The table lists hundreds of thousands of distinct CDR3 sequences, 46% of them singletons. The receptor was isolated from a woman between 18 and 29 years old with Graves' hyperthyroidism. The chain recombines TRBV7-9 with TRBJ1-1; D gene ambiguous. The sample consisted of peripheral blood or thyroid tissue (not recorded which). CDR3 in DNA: TGTGCCAGCAGCTACGACGGAAACACTGAAGCTTTCTTT. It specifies CASSYDGNTEAFF.